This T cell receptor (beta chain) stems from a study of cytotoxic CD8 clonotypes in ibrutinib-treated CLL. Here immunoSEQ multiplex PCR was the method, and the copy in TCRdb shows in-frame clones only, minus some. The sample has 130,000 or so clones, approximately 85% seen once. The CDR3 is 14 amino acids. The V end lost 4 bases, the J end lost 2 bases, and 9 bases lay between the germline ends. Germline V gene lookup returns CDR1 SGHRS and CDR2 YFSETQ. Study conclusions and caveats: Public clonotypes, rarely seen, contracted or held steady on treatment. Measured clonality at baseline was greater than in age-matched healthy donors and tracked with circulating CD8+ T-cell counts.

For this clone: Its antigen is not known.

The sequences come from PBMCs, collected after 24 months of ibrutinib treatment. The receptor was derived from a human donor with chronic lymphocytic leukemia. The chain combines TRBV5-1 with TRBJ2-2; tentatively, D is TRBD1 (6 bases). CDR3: CASSKDRNTGELFF. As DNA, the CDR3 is TGCGCCAGCAGCAAGGACAGAAACACCGGGGAGCTGTTTTTT.